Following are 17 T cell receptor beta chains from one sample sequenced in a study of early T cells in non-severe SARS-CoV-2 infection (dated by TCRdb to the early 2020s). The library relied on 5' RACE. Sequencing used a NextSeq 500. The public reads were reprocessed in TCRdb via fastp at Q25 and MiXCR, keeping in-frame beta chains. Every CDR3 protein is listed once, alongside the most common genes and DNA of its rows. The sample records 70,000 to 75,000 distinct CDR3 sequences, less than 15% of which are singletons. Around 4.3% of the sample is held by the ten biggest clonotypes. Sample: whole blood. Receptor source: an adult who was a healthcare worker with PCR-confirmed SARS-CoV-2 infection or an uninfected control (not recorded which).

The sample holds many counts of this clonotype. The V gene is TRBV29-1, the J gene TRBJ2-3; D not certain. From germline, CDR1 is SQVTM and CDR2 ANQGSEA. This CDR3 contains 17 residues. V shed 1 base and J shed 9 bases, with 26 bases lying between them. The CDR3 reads CSVEVPAAIYTLTTQYF. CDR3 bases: TGCAGCGTTGAAGTCCCGGCAGCGATCTATACTTTGACAACGCAGTATTTT.

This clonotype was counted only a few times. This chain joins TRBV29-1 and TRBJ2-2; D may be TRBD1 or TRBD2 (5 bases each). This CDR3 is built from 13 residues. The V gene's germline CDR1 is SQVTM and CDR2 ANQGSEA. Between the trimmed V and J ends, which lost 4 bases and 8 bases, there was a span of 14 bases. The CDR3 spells CSVVQGAGGELFF. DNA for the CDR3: TGCAGCGTTGTTCAGGGAGCAGGAGGGGAGCTGTTTTTT.

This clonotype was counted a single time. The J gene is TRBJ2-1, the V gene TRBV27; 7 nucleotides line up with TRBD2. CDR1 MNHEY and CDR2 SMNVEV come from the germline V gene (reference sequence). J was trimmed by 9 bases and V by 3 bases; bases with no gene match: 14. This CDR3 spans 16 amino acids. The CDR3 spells CASSFLIAGPQGEQFF. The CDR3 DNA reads TGTGCCAGCAGTTTCCTTATAGCGGGCCCCCAGGGTGAGCAGTTCTTC.

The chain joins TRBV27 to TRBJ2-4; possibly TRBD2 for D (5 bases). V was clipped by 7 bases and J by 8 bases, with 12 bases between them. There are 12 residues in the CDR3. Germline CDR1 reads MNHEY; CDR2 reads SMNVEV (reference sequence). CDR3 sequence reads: CASKDPGDIQYF. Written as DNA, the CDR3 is TGTGCCAGCAAGGATCCCGGGGACATTCAGTACTTC.

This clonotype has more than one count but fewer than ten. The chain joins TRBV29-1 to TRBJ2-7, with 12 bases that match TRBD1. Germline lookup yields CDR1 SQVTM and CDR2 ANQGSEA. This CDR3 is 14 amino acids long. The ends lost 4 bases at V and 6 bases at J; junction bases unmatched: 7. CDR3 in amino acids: CSVAPGQGAAEQYF. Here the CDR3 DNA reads TGCAGCGTTGCACCGGGACAGGGGGCAGCCGAGCAGTACTTC.

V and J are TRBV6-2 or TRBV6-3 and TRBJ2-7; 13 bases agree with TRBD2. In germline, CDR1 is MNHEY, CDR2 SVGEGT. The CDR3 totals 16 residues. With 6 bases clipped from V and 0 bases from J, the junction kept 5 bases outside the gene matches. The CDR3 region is CASSDGLAGASYEQYF. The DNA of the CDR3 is TGTGCCAGCAGCGATGGACTAGCGGGAGCCTCCTACGAGCAGTACTTC.

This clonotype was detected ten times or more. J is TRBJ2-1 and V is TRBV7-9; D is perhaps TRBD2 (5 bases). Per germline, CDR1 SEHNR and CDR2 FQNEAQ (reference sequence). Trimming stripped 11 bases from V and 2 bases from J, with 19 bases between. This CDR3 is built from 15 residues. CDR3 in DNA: TGTGCCTTAGAAGTGGGGAGTCGGGCCTACAATGAGCAGTTCTTC. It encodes CALEVGSRAYNEQFF.

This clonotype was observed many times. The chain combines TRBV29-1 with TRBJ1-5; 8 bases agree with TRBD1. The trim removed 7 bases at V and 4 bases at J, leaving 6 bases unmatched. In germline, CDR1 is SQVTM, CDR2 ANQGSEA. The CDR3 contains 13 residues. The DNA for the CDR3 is TGCAGCGCAGACACAGGGGGAAATCAGCCCCAGCATTTT. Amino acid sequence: CSADTGGNQPQHF.

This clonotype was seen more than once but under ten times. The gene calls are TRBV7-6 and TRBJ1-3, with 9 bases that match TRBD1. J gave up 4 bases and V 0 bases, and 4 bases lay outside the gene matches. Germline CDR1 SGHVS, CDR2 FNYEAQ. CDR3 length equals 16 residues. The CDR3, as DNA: TGTGCCAGCAGCTTAGCGGGACAGGGAGCGGGAAACACCATATATTTT. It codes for CASSLAGQGAGNTIYF.

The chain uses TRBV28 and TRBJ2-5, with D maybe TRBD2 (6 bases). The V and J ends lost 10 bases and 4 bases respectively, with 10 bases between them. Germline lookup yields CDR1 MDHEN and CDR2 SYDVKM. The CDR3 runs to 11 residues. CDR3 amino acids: CAIDGRETQYF. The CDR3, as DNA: TGTGCCATAGACGGGAGAGAGACCCAGTACTTC.

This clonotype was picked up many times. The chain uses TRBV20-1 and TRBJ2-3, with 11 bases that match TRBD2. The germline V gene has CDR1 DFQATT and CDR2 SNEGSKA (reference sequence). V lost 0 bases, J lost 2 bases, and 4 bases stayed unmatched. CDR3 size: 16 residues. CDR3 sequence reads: CSAREPSGRFTDTQYF. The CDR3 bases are TGCAGTGCTAGAGAGCCTAGCGGGAGGTTCACAGATACGCAGTATTTT.

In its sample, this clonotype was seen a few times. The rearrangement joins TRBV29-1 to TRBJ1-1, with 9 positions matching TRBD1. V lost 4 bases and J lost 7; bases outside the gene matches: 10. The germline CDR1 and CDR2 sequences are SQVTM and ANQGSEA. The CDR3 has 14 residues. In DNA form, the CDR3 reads TGCAGCGTTGCTTATCCGGGACAGGGAGTTGAAGCTTTCTTT. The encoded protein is CSVAYPGQGVEAFF. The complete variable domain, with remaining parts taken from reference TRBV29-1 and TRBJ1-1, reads SAVISQKPSRDICQRGTSLTIQCQVDSQVTMMFWYRQQPGQSLTLIATANQGSEATYESGFVIDKFPISRPNLTFSTLTVSNMSPEDSSIYLCSVAYPGQGVEAFFGQGTRLTVV.

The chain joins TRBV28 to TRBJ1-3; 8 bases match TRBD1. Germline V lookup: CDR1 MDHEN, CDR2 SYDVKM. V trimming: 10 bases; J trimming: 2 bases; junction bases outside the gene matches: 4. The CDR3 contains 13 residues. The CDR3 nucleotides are TGTGCCACCAGGACAGGGCCTGGAAACACCATATATTTT. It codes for CATRTGPGNTIYF.

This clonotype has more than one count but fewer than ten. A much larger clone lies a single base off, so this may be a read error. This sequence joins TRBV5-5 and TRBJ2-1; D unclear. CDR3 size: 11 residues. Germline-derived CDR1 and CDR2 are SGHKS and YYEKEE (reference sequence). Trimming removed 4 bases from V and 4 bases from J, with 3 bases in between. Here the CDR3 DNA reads TGTGCCAGCAGCACTTACAATGAGCAGTTCTTC. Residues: CASSTYNEQFF.

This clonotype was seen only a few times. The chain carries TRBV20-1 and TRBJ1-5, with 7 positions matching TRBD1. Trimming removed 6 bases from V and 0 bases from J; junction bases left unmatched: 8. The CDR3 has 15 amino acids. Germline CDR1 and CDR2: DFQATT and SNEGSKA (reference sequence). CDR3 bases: TGCAGTGCGTTGGGACAGATCTATAGCAATCAGCCCCAGCATTTT. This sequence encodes CSALGQIYSNQPQHF.

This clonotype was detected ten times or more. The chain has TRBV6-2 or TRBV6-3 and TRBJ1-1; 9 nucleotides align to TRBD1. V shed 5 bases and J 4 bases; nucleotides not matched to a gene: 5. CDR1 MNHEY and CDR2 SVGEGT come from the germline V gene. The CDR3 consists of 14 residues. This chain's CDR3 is CASSQQGAITEAFF. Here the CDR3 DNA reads TGTGCCAGCAGTCAACAGGGGGCAATCACTGAAGCTTTCTTT.

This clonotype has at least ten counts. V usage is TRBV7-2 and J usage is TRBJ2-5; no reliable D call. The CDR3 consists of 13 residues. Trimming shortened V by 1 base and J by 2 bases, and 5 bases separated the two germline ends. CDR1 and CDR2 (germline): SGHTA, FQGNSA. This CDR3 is CASSLELQETQYF. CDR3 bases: TGTGCCAGCAGCTTAGAACTGCAAGAGACCCAGTACTTC.